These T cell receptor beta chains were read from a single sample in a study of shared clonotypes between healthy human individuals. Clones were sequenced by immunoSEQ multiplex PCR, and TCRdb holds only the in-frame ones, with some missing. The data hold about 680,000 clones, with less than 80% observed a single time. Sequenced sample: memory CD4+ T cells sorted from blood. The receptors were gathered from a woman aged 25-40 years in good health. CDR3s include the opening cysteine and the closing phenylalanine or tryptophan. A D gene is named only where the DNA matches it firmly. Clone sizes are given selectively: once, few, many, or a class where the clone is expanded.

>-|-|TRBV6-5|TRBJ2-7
TGTGCCAGCCTCCGAGACGACGAGCAGTACTTC
CASLRDDEQYF
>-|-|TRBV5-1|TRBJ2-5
TGCGCCAGCAGCTTCCTCGTGGGGGGAGAGACCCAGTACTTC
CASSFLVGGETQYF
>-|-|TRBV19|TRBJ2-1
TGTGCCAGTAGTATCCTGGCTAGCCGCCCCAATGAGCAGTTCTTC
CASSILASRPNEQFF
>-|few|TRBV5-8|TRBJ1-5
TGTGCCAGCAGCTCAATGGTGACGGGACTTAGCAATCAGCCCCAGCATTTT
CASSSMVTGLSNQPQHF
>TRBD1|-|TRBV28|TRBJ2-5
TGTGCCAGCAGTAAGATCCGGGACAGGGGGTGGAAAGAGACCCAGTACTTC
CASSKIRDRGWKETQYF
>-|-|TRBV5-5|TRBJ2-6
TGTGCCAGCAGCTTGAGCTCTGGGGCCAACGTCCTGACTTTC
CASSLSSGANVLTF
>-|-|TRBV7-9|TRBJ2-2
TGTGCCAGCAGCTTTTCCACCCTGAACACCGGGGAGCTGTTTTTT
CASSFSTLNTGELFF
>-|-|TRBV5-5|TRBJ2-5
TGTGCCAGCAGCCGGGGGCTCGGAGGTGGTTCGGAGACCCAGTACTTC
CASSRGLGGGSETQYF
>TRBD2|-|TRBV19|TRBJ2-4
TGTGCCAGTAGTACACTAGCGGGAGGGCGTAACATTCAGTACTTC
CASSTLAGGRNIQYF
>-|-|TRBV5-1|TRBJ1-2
TGCGCCAGCAGACCCCGAGAGGGGGGCTATGGCTACACCTTC
CASRPREGGYGYTF
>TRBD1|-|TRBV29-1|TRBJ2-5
TGCAGCGTTACAACAGGGGGCGAAGAGACCCAGTACTTC
CSVTTGGEETQYF
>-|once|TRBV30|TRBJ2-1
TGTGCCTGGAGCCGAACAGGGACGGGTGAGCAGTTCTTC
CAWSRTGTGEQFF
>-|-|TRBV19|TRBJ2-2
TGTGCCAGTAGTATAAGCCCGGGACGCCTGAACACCGGGGAGCTGTTTTTT
CASSISPGRLNTGELFF
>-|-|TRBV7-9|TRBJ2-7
TGTGCCAGCAGCTTAACAGAATACGAGCAGTACTTC
CASSLTEYEQYF
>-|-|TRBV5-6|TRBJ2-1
TGTGCCAGCAGCATCTCGACTGGCAGCTCCTACAATGAGCAGTTCTTC
CASSISTGSSYNEQFF
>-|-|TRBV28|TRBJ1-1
TGTGCCAGCAGTTTCGTGACTGAAGCTTTCTTT
CASSFVTEAFF
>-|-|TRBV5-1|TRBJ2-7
TGCGCCAGCAGCTTGCTAGAAACCTACGAGCAGTACTTC
CASSLLETYEQYF
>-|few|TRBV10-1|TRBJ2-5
TGCGCCAGCAGTGATGGGGCTTCCTCCGGACAAGAGACCCAGTACTTC
CASSDGASSGQETQYF